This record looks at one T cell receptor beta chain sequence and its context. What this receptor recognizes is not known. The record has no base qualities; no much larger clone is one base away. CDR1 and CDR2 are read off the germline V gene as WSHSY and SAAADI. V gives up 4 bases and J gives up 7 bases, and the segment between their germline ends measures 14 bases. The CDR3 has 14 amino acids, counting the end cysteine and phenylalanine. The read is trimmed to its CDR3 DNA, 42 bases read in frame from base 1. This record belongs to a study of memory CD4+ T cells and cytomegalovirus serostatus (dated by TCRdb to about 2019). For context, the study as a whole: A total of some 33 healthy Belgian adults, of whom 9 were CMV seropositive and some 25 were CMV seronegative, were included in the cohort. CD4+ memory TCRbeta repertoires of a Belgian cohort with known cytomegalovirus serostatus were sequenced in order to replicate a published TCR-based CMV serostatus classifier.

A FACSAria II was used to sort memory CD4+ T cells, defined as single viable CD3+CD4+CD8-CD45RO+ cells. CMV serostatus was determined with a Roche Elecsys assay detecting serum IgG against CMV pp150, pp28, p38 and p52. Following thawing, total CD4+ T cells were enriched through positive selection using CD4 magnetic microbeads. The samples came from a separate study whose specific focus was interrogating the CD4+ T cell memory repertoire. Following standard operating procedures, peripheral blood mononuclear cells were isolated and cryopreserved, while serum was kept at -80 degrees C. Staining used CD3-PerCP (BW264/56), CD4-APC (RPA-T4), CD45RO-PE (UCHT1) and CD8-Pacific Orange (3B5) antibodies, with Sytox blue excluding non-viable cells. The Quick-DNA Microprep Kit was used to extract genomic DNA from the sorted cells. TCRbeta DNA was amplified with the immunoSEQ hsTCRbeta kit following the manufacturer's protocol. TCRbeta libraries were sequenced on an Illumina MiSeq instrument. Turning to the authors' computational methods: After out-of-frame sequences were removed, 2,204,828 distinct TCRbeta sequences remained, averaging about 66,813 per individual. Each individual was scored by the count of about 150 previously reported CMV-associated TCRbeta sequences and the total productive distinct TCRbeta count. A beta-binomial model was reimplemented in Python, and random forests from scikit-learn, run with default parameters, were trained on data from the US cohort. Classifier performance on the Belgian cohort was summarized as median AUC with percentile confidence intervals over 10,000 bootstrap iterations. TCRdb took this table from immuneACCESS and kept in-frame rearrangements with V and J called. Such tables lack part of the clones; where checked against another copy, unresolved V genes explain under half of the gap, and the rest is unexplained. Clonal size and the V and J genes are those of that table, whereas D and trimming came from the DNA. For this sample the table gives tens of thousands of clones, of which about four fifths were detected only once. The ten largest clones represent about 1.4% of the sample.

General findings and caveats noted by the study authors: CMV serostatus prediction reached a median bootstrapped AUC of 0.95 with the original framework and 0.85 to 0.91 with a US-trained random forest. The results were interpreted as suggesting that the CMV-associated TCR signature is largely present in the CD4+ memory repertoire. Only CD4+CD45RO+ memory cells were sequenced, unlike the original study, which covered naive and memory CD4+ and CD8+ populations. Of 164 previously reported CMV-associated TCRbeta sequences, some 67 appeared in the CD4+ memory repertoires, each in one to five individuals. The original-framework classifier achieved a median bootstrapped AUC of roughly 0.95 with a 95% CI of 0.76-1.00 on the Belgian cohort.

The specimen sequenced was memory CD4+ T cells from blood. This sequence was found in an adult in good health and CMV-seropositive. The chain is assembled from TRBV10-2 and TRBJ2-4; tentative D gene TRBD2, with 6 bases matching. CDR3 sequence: CASSGRGFENIQYF. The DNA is TGCGCCAGCAGTGGCCGGGGGTTTGAGAACATTCAGTACTTC.